The 26 T cell receptor beta chains listed next were all sequenced from one sample in a study of graft-versus-host responses after intestinal transplantation. No antigen has been assigned to these receptors. This table comes from immunoSEQ multiplex PCR, and its TCRdb copy is limited to in-frame clones, with some not included. This table has over 100,000 clones, about 92% appearing once. The input for sequencing was unstimulated CD8+ T cells sorted from spleen or lymph node cells, taken before transplant. These receptors all come from a human donor who was the organ donor for an intestinal transplant.

This chain joins TRBV7-9 and TRBJ1-2; D ambiguous. CDR1 is SEHNR and CDR2 is FQNEAQ in the germline V gene (reference sequence). CDR3 length: 13 amino acids. V was cut by 3 bases and J by 4 bases, with 9 bases left in between. The CDR3 nucleotides are TGTGCCAGCAGCTTGGGGAGTAGCTATGGCTACACCTTC. Its protein product is CASSLGSSYGYTF.

The chain couples TRBV6-1 to TRBJ2-3; TRBD2 matches at 7 bases. V was clipped by 2 bases and J by 4 bases; unmatched bases: 6. This CDR3 comprises 15 residues. Per the germline V gene, CDR1 is MNHNS and CDR2 is SASEGT. In DNA, the CDR3 is TGTGCCAGCAGTGAATGGGGCGGGAGCTCAGATACGCAGTATTTT. Encoded protein: CASSEWGGSSDTQYF.

The rearrangement uses TRBV21-1 and TRBJ1-5. TRBV21-1 constitutes a pseudogene. This CDR3 is built from 17 residues. CDR3 coding DNA: TGTGCCAGCAGCAAAAGGGACGTACGGGAACGTTGGCAGCCCCAGCATTTT. Encoded protein: CASSKRDVRERWQPQHF.

V and J are TRBV27 and TRBJ1-6, with D perhaps TRBD1 (5 bases). V lost 6 bases to trimming and J lost 5 bases, with 17 bases between them. Germline assignment: CDR1 MNHEY and CDR2 SMNVEV (reference sequence). This CDR3 is 16 amino acids long. CDR3 sequence (DNA): TGTGCCAGCAGCCTCTCCCGGGACGGGAATAATTCACCCCTCCACTTT. Protein: CASSLSRDGNNSPLHF.

The chain employs TRBV7-8 and TRBJ2-7; the match to TRBD2 covers 10 bases. With 1 base clipped from V and 12 bases from J, the junction kept 15 bases outside the gene matches. Germline loops: CDR1 SGHVS, CDR2 FQNEAQ. This CDR3 spans 16 amino acids. The CDR3 reads CASSLGSSGSITVAYF. DNA of the CDR3: TGTGCCAGCAGCTTAGGGTCTAGCGGGAGCATAACGGTTGCGTACTTC.

The V and J genes are TRBV30 and TRBJ1-2; D remains unclear. The CDR3 extends over 12 amino acids. Trimming removed 1 base at V and 3 bases at J, with 6 bases between. The germline V gene has CDR1 GTSNPN and CDR2 SVGIG (reference sequence). This chain's CDR3 is CAWSGQDYGYTF. In DNA form, the CDR3 reads TGTGCCTGGAGTGGACAAGACTATGGCTACACCTTC.

J is TRBJ2-4 and V is TRBV7-8; possibly TRBD2 for D (5 bases). The germline gives CDR1 SGHVS, CDR2 FQNEAQ. Between the trimmed V and J ends, which lost 5 bases and 0 bases, there was a span of 14 bases. The CDR3 extends over 16 amino acids. CDR3 sequence (DNA): TGTGCCAGCAGCCACACCCGGACTCTAGCCAAAAACATTCAGTACTTC. Amino acid sequence: CASSHTRTLAKNIQYF.

V and J are TRBV14 and TRBJ1-5; TRBD1 might be the D (5 bases). Trimming took off 0 bases at V and 4 bases at J, with 13 bases between the two ends. Germline CDR1 and CDR2: SGHDN and FVKESK. This CDR3 has 16 residues. The CDR3 nucleotides read TGTGCCAGCAGCCAAGAGGGAGGGGCTGGGAATCAGCCCCAGCATTTT. Its protein is CASSQEGGAGNQPQHF.

The V gene is TRBV2, the J gene TRBJ2-5; the D gene is possibly TRBD2 (5 bases). Per germline, CDR1 SNHLY and CDR2 FYNNEI. CDR3 length equals 13 residues. V shed 10 bases and J shed 1 base, with 13 bases lying between them. The CDR3 DNA reads TGTGCCATATCGACTACCATCCAAGAGACCCAGTACTTC. Translation gives CAISTTIQETQYF.

V is TRBV29-1 and J is TRBJ2-3; TRBD1 matches at 8 bases. Trimming took 5 bases from V and 3 from J; bases not matched to a gene: 10. This CDR3 region has 15 residues. The V gene's germline CDR1 is SQVTM and CDR2 ANQGSEA. CDR3 sequence (DNA): TGCAGCGTTACCTATCAGGGGGCAGGTACAGATACGCAGTATTTT. The encoded protein is CSVTYQGAGTDTQYF.

This sequence joins TRBV7-9 and TRBJ1-1; D possibly corresponds to TRBD1 (5 bases). The CDR3 length is 14 residues. Trimming pared 3 bases from V and 2 bases from J, leaving 10 bases between. CDR1 and CDR2 from the germline V gene are SEHNR and FQNEAQ (reference sequence). The chain's CDR3 is CASSFGHFNTEAFF. Written as DNA, the CDR3 is TGTGCCAGCAGCTTTGGACACTTTAACACTGAAGCTTTCTTT.

The gene calls are TRBV29-1 and TRBJ1-1; the match to TRBD1 covers 7 bases. Unmatched junction bases numbered 3, after V lost 3 bases and J lost 5 bases. This CDR3 contains 12 residues. The germline CDR1 and CDR2 sequences are SQVTM and ANQGSEA. The CDR3 sequence is CSVEAGGTEAFF. DNA for the CDR3: TGCAGCGTTGAGGCAGGGGGGACTGAAGCTTTCTTT.

The chain is built from TRBV9 and TRBJ2-1; 15 bases line up with TRBD2. The CDR3 length is 20 residues. The V and J ends lost 3 bases and 4 bases, in that order; junction bases with no gene match: 14. The germline gives CDR1 SGDLS, CDR2 YYNGEE. DNA for the CDR3: TGTGCCAGCAGCGGGCCATTAGGACTAGCGGGAGGGAAGGTTTACAATGAGCAGTTCTTC. It codes for CASSGPLGLAGGKVYNEQFF.

This chain uses TRBV7-9 with TRBJ2-7; 10 bases map to TRBD1. V lost 7 bases, J lost 5 bases, and 5 bases stayed unmatched. The CDR3 extends over 13 amino acids. Germline CDR1 SEHNR, CDR2 FQNEAQ (reference sequence). CDR3 DNA sequence: TGTGCCAGCATACCGGGACAGGGGAACGAGCAGTACTTC. Translated, it gives CASIPGQGNEQYF.

This clone was seen only once. The V gene is TRBV13, the J gene TRBJ2-7; D may be TRBD2 (6 bases). This CDR3 contains 12 residues. The germline V and J ends were trimmed by 0 bases and 11 bases, with 11 bases remaining between them. Germline-derived CDR1 and CDR2 are PRHDT and FYEKMQ (reference sequence). In DNA form, the CDR3 reads TGTGCCAGCAGCTTAGGAGGCGGGACGGAGTACTTC. Amino acids: CASSLGGGTEYF.

This clone was counted a few times. This chain joins TRBV6-1 and TRBJ2-7; D is ambiguous. This CDR3 region has 13 residues. Trimming pared 2 bases from V and 5 bases from J, leaving 10 bases between. CDR1 MNHNS and CDR2 SASEGT come from the germline V gene. The CDR3 nucleotides are TGTGCCAGCAGTGAATTAGCACTCGACGAGCAGTACTTC. Protein product: CASSELALDEQYF.

The chain carries TRBV11-2 and TRBJ2-7; D ambiguous. Germline V CDR1 and CDR2: SGHAT, FQNNGV. Trimming stripped 1 base from V and 2 bases from J, with 12 bases between. The CDR3 spans 15 residues. CDR3 sequence (DNA): TGTGCCAGCAGCTTAGTCTCGGGCCTAACCTACGAGCAGTACTTC. Its translation: CASSLVSGLTYEQYF.

The gene calls are TRBV5-6 and TRBJ1-1, with a weak D call TRBD1 (5 bases). The germline CDR1 and CDR2 sequences are SGHDT and YYEEEE. The CDR3 has 12 amino acids. V shed 0 bases and J shed 8 bases, with 8 bases lying between them. CDR3 region: CASSLGTLEAFF. The CDR3 DNA reads TGTGCCAGCAGCTTGGGGACACTGGAAGCTTTCTTT.

J is TRBJ1-5 and V is TRBV5-3; 10 bases map to TRBD1. TRBV5-3 is known as an ORF, though its function is uncertain. CDR3 length: 17 amino acids. The V and J ends lost 3 bases and 7 bases, in that order; junction bases with no gene match: 13. The CDR3: CARSSQRQGALEQPQHF. The DNA for the CDR3 is TGTGCCAGAAGCTCCCAACGACAGGGGGCTTTAGAGCAGCCCCAGCATTTT.

This clone appeared once. The J gene is TRBJ1-2, the V gene TRBV18, with D hard to call. The CDR3 runs 15 residues. Per the germline V gene, CDR1 is KGHSH and CDR2 is LQKENI. Trimming shortened V by 0 bases and J by 3 bases, and 11 bases separated the two germline ends. The DNA for the CDR3 is TGTGCCAGCTCACCACCGCGCAGGTCGGACTATGGCTACACCTTC. Amino acids: CASSPPRRSDYGYTF.

The chain combines TRBV6-1 with TRBJ1-2; TRBD1 might be the D (6 bases). CDR3 length: 14 amino acids. V was clipped by 6 bases and J by 1 base, with 12 bases between them. CDR1 and CDR2 (germline): MNHNS, SASEGT. CDR3 sequence reads: CASRDRKYNYGYTF. Here the CDR3 DNA reads TGTGCCAGCAGGGACAGAAAATATAACTATGGCTACACCTTC.

The gene calls are TRBV5-1 and TRBJ2-1; 8 bases align to TRBD2. The CDR3 is made up of 14 amino acids. Germline CDR1 and CDR2: SGHRS and YFSETQ. V lost 1 base to trimming and J lost 6 bases; unmatched junction nucleotides: 3. CDR3 sequence (DNA): TGCGCCAGCAGCTTGAGCGGGAGAGGCAATGAGCAGTTCTTC. This gives the protein CASSLSGRGNEQFF.

J is TRBJ2-1 and V is TRBV6-4, with 10 bases lining up with TRBD2. Germline lookup yields CDR1 MRHNA and CDR2 SNTAGT. The length of the CDR3 is 16 residues. Unmatched junction bases numbered 10, after V lost 7 bases and J lost 4 bases. CDR3 DNA sequence: TGTGCCAGCACCGAAGCGGGAGGGCCAGGTTACAATGAGCAGTTCTTC. It is translated as CASTEAGGPGYNEQFF.

This clone was counted a few times. The chain has TRBV6-5 and TRBJ2-1; possible D gene TRBD1, 7 bases. Trimming cost V 10 bases and J 0 bases, with 16 bases left between them. Per germline, CDR1 MNHEY and CDR2 SVGAGI. The CDR3 sequence is 15 residues long. CDR3 DNA sequence: TGTGCCACAGGGGGGCTGAATCCCTCCTACAATGAGCAGTTCTTC. Its translation: CATGGLNPSYNEQFF.

The V and J genes are TRBV19 and TRBJ1-5, with D maybe TRBD1 (5 bases). In germline, CDR1 is LNHDA, CDR2 SQIVND (reference sequence). The CDR3 covers 15 residues. The V and J ends lost 3 bases and 2 bases respectively, with 11 bases between them. The DNA of the CDR3 is TGTGCCAGTAGTATCCCAGGGTTCCGCAATCAGCCCCAGCATTTT. Its translation is CASSIPGFRNQPQHF.

This chain joins TRBV11-2 and TRBJ2-7, with D perhaps TRBD1 or TRBD2 (5 bases each). Germline V CDR1 and CDR2: SGHAT, FQNNGV. V was clipped by 1 base and J by 5 bases, with 12 bases between them. This CDR3 is built from 14 residues. The CDR3 spells CASSLVGMGDEQYF. Here the CDR3 DNA reads TGTGCCAGCAGCTTAGTTGGCATGGGGGACGAGCAGTACTTC.